This entry concerns a single TCR beta chain. This sample is drawn from a study of blood T cell repertoires in COVID-19. Study context: Samples of COVID-19 (acute and convalescent) were obtained from the United States, Italy and Spain.

Enrollees, roughly 18 to 90 years old, lived in 24 US areas. Categorization into cohorts depended on clinical history that participants reported. Study processing details: Amplification from reference gene primers served as the basis for estimated nucleated cell counts. The table came from immunoSEQ multiplex PCR; TCRdb's copy has only in-frame clones and leaves some out. V and J calls and clone size are those listed in that table; D and trimming were worked out from the DNA. This table holds 210,000 or so clones, 75% to 85% found once. Germline V lookup: CDR1 MNHEY, CDR2 SVGAGI. The length of the CDR3 is 14 residues. V gave up 5 bases and J gave up 4 bases, with 12 bases separating them.

The source material was PBMCs or T cells enriched from blood (not recorded which). This TCR derives from a woman in her 40s with acute COVID-19. The chain links TRBV6-5 to TRBJ1-5, with D perhaps TRBD1 (6 bases). The CDR3 bases are TGTGCCAGCAGTCTTCTAGGGGGAAATCAGCCCCAGCATTTT. This sequence encodes CASSLLGGNQPQHF.